Below, 15 T cell receptor beta chains from the same sample are listed, as sequenced in a study of shared clonotypes between healthy human individuals. CD8 cells regarded as naive lacked CD45RO, were positively chosen for CCR7, and omitted terminally differentiated effector memory CD45RA+ cells. Sequenced by immunoSEQ multiplex PCR; TCRdb stores in-frame clones only, minus some. Of about 2.1 million clones listed, just under 95% are singletons. Sequencing used naive CD8+ T cells from PBMCs. These receptor sequences come from a young man in good health. Some clones in this sample may be carry-over from other donors' samples.

The chain recombines TRBV11-2 with TRBJ2-7, with 9 bases lining up with TRBD1. The CDR3 covers 14 residues. Germline V CDR1 and CDR2: SGHAT, FQNNGV. With 2 bases clipped from V and 4 bases from J, the junction kept 3 bases outside the gene matches. This chain's CDR3 is CASSLRQGGYEQYF. CDR3 DNA: TGTGCCAGCAGCTTACGACAGGGGGGTTACGAGCAGTACTTC.

The chain recombines TRBV11-2 with TRBJ2-1; the D is unclear. The V end was cut by 0 bases, the J end by 4 bases, with 10 bases between. This CDR3 has 15 amino acids. CDR1 SGHAT and CDR2 FQNNGV come from the germline V gene. In nucleotides, the CDR3 is TGTGCCAGCAGCTTAGAGGCCAATACGTACAATGAGCAGTTCTTC. Translation: CASSLEANTYNEQFF.

This chain connects TRBV2 to TRBJ2-7; D perhaps matches TRBD2 (6 bases). V was pared by 1 base and J by 3 bases, with 13 bases between. This CDR3 is built from 15 residues. The germline V gene has CDR1 SNHLY and CDR2 FYNNEI. CDR3 sequence reads: CASSEGGTGLYEQYF. The CDR3 bases are TGTGCCAGCAGTGAAGGGGGGACTGGACTCTACGAGCAGTACTTC.

V is TRBV7-2 and J is TRBJ2-1; D gene uncertain. Germline-derived CDR1 and CDR2 are SGHTA and FQGNSA. The CDR3 runs to 15 residues. With 2 bases removed from V and 0 bases from J, the gap between germline ends came to 8 bases. The CDR3 spells CASSLSALSYNEQFF. DNA for the CDR3: TGTGCCAGCAGCTTATCCGCCCTCTCCTACAATGAGCAGTTCTTC.

This chain joins TRBV9 and TRBJ2-7, with 10 positions matching TRBD2. Germline V gene lookup returns CDR1 SGDLS and CDR2 YYNGEE. V shed 3 bases and J 3 bases; nucleotides not matched to a gene: 12. The CDR3 loop spans 17 amino acids. CDR3 sequence: CASSAGTSETLDYEQYF. CDR3 DNA: TGTGCCAGCAGCGCCGGGACTAGCGAGACCCTGGACTACGAGCAGTACTTC. The full variable domain, in which reference TRBV9 and TRBJ2-7 provide the parts outside the CDR3, is DSGVTQTPKHLITATGQRVTLRCSPRSGDLSVYWYQQSLDQGLQFLIQYYNGEERAKGNILERFSAQQFPDLHSELNLSSLELGDSALYFCASSAGTSETLDYEQYFGPGTRLTVT.

Written as DNA, the CDR3 is TGTGCCAGCGATGACAGTTATCAGCCCCAGCATTTT. Translating it yields CASDDSYQPQHF. The chain has TRBV6-1 and TRBJ1-5, with D maybe TRBD1 (5 bases). Trimming shortened V by 8 bases and J by 5 bases, and 10 bases separated the two germline ends. Germline loops: CDR1 MNHNS, CDR2 SASEGT. The CDR3 extends over 12 amino acids.

The rearrangement joins TRBV7-6 to TRBJ2-1, with 7 bases matching TRBD2. This CDR3 has 18 residues. After removal of 1 base from V and 3 bases from J, the junction contained 12 bases not matched to a gene. The germline CDR1 and CDR2 sequences are SGHVS and FNYEAQ. This CDR3 reads CASSLEAQGAGYYNEQFF. The CDR3 DNA reads as TGTGCCAGCAGCTTAGAGGCGCAAGGAGCGGGGTACTACAATGAGCAGTTCTTC.

This sequence joins TRBV4-1 and TRBJ2-5; 9 bases fit TRBD2. With 2 bases clipped from V and 2 bases from J, the junction kept 12 bases outside the gene matches. CDR1 and CDR2 (germline): MGHRA, YSYEKL. CDR3 size: 18 residues. The CDR3 DNA reads TGCGCCAGCAGCCAAAGCCCCTATTTAGCGGGAGTACAAGAGACCCAGTACTTC. Its translation is CASSQSPYLAGVQETQYF.

The chain has TRBV6-4 and TRBJ2-3; TRBD2 matches 11 bases. V lost 3 bases to trimming and J lost 7 bases; unmatched junction nucleotides: 6. CDR3 size: 15 residues. The germline V gene has CDR1 MRHNA and CDR2 SNTAGT. The CDR3 region has the DNA TGTGCCAGCAGTGAGTCCGGACTAGCGGGCTATACGCAGTATTTT. As protein: CASSESGLAGYTQYF.

This sequence joins TRBV10-2 and TRBJ2-5; 13 bases are a match to TRBD2. Germline CDR1 WSHSY, CDR2 SAAADI. The CDR3 is 15 amino acids. J was trimmed by 5 bases and V by 10 bases; bases with no gene match: 10. CDR3 region: CAIRTSGSRGETQYF. The CDR3 nucleotides are TGCGCCATTCGGACTAGCGGGAGCAGAGGGGAGACCCAGTACTTC.

A single count supports this clone. The V and J genes are TRBV9 and TRBJ2-2; D perhaps matches TRBD2 (6 bases). Germline values: CDR1 SGDLS, CDR2 YYNGEE. V gave up 3 bases and J gave up 6 bases, with 12 bases separating them. This CDR3 is built from 14 residues. The CDR3 is CASSALRLAGELFF. CDR3 DNA: TGTGCCAGCAGCGCCCTCAGACTAGCCGGGGAGCTGTTTTTT.

V usage is TRBV28 and J usage is TRBJ2-2; no clear D gene. Deletions cut 6 bases from V and 3 bases from J, with 11 bases between. CDR3 length equals 14 residues. Germline CDR1 reads MDHEN; CDR2 reads SYDVKM. CDR3 sequence reads: CASRANSYTGELFF. CDR3 nucleotides: TGTGCCAGCAGGGCTAACAGCTACACCGGGGAGCTGTTTTTT.

The chain couples TRBV27 to TRBJ2-2; D unresolved. CDR3 length equals 15 residues. Germline values: CDR1 MNHEY, CDR2 SMNVEV (reference sequence). V was clipped by 5 bases and J by 4 bases, with 14 bases between them. The CDR3 region is CASSPGLEPTGELFF. CDR3 DNA sequence: TGTGCCAGCAGTCCGGGCCTTGAGCCCACCGGGGAGCTGTTTTTT.

The rearrangement uses TRBV28 and TRBJ2-7; D gene uncertain. Germline assignment: CDR1 MDHEN and CDR2 SYDVKM. CDR3 length: 15 amino acids. With 3 bases removed from V and 3 bases from J, the gap between germline ends came to 15 bases. The CDR3 sequence is CASSFIGRTIYEQYF. CDR3 in DNA: TGTGCCAGCAGTTTCATCGGGCGGACCATCTACGAGCAGTACTTC.

The rearrangement uses TRBV9 and TRBJ2-3; D is unresolved. There are 12 residues in the CDR3. Germline lookup yields CDR1 SGDLS and CDR2 YYNGEE. V was clipped by 0 bases and J by 5 bases, with 4 bases between them. CDR3 in DNA: TGTGCCAGCAGCGTAGCTCAAGATACGCAGTATTTT. Encoded protein: CASSVAQDTQYF.